The 25 T cell receptor beta chains below were found in one sample sequenced in a study of shared clonotypes between healthy human individuals. The data were produced by immunoSEQ multiplex PCR, yet TCRdb's version contains in-frame clones alone and is incomplete. The sample consists of around 2.1 million clones, approximately 96% of them appearing once. The sample taken for sequencing was naive CD4+ T cells sorted from blood. Subset indicated: CD45RA+ positively selected. The receptors shown here come from a man aged 18-30 years in good health.

This chain uses TRBV5-6 with TRBJ1-3; weak D call: TRBD1 (5 bases). Germline V gene lookup returns CDR1 SGHDT and CDR2 YYEEEE. The CDR3 extends over 14 amino acids. The germline V and J ends were trimmed by 3 bases and 0 bases, with 7 bases remaining between them. The CDR3 loop reads CASSWDGSGNTIYF. The CDR3 nucleotides read TGTGCCAGCAGCTGGGACGGCTCTGGAAACACCATATATTTT.

The gene calls are TRBV5-1 and TRBJ2-5; tentative D call: TRBD1 (6 bases). Trimming shortened V by 0 bases and J by 2 bases, and 17 bases separated the two germline ends. The CDR3 contains 17 residues. The germline V gene encodes CDR1 SGHRS and CDR2 YFSETQ. The CDR3 DNA reads TGCGCCAGCAGCTTGGCTTCTGTGTGGGGGCGGCAAGAGACCCAGTACTTC. It encodes CASSLASVWGRQETQYF.

This clone came up a few times. The chain links TRBV10-3 to TRBJ1-2; tentatively, D is TRBD1 (6 bases). Trimming stripped 6 bases from V and 6 bases from J, with 11 bases between. CDR3 size: 12 residues. Germline-derived CDR1 and CDR2 are ENHRY and SYGVKD. The DNA of the CDR3 is TGTGCCATCAGACAGGGTATCGATGGCTACACCTTC. Its protein is CAIRQGIDGYTF.

This sequence joins TRBV19 and TRBJ1-2, with 8 bases matching TRBD1. J gave up 6 bases and V 1 base, and 1 base lay outside the gene matches. Per germline, CDR1 LNHDA and CDR2 SQIVND (reference sequence). The CDR3 is 13 residues long. CDR3 nucleotide sequence: TGTGCCAGTAGTATAGCAGGGGGCAATGGCTACACCTTC. Translating it yields CASSIAGGNGYTF.

This chain links TRBV7-2 with TRBJ2-7, with a weak D call TRBD2 (5 bases). Trimming left V 1 base short and J 7 bases short, with 17 bases between. CDR1 and CDR2 from the germline V gene are SGHTA and FQGNSA. The CDR3 has 15 amino acids. In nucleotides, the CDR3 is TGTGCCAGCAGCTTAGTCGGAGGCGTAACGCAAGAGCAGTACTTC. Its translation: CASSLVGGVTQEQYF.

The chain uses TRBV6-6 and TRBJ2-1, with 8 positions matching TRBD2. The V and J ends lost 8 bases and 5 bases, in that order; junction bases with no gene match: 8. CDR1 MNHNY and CDR2 SVGAGI come from the germline V gene (reference sequence). The CDR3 loop spans 14 amino acids. The CDR3 sequence: CASRLGLADNEQFF. As DNA, the CDR3 is TGTGCCAGCCGCCTAGGACTAGCTGACAATGAGCAGTTCTTC.

This clone was found a few times. The V gene is TRBV11-2, the J gene TRBJ1-1, with TRBD1 matching over 12 bases. This CDR3 is 13 amino acids long. The germline gives CDR1 SGHAT, CDR2 FQNNGV. The V and J ends lost 6 bases and 11 bases, in that order; junction bases with no gene match: 7. The CDR3 DNA sequence: TGTGCCAGCAGTTCCGGGACAGGGGGCCAGGCTTTCTTT. This translates into CASSSGTGGQAFF.

The genes are TRBV18 and TRBJ2-7; D call uncertain. The germline V and J ends were trimmed by 0 bases and 5 bases, with 17 bases remaining between them. Germline CDR1 KGHSH, CDR2 LQKENI. CDR3 length: 16 amino acids. The chain's CDR3 is CASSPPSKAVIHEQYF. The DNA of the CDR3 is TGTGCCAGCTCACCACCGTCCAAGGCGGTAATCCACGAGCAGTACTTC. The full variable domain, with the rest looked up from reference TRBV18 and TRBJ2-7, is NAGVMQNPRHLVRRRGQEARLRCSPMKGHSHVYWYRQLPEEGLKFMVYLQKENIIDESGMPKERFSAEFPKEGPSILRIQQVVRGDSAAYFCASSPPSKAVIHEQYFGPGTRLTVT.

V usage is TRBV6-5 and J usage is TRBJ1-3; tentatively, D is TRBD1 (5 bases). The CDR3 has 11 amino acids. Trimming left V 11 bases short and J 7 bases short, with 12 bases between. Germline CDR1 is MNHEY and CDR2 is SVGAGI. The CDR3 DNA reads as TGTGCCGCGGGGACGGAGAACACCATATATTTT. Encoded protein: CAAGTENTIYF.

The chain has TRBV2 and TRBJ2-3; the D gene is possibly TRBD2 (5 bases). CDR3 length equals 11 residues. From germline, CDR1 is SNHLY and CDR2 FYNNEI. V was shortened by 6 bases and J by 6 bases, with 7 bases between the two germline ends. CDR3 sequence reads: CASRDFDTQYF. In DNA, the CDR3 is TGTGCCAGCAGGGACTTCGATACGCAGTATTTT.

The V call is TRBV28, the J call TRBJ2-7; D tentatively fits TRBD1 or TRBD2 (5 bases each). Trimming removed 4 bases from V and 2 bases from J, with 15 bases in between. Germline CDR1 is MDHEN and CDR2 is SYDVKM. The CDR3 covers 15 residues. The CDR3 is CASSSGTGQAYEQYF. The DNA of the CDR3 is TGTGCCAGCAGTTCGGGGACGGGTCAGGCCTACGAGCAGTACTTC. Full variable domain (missing parts from reference TRBV28 and TRBJ2-7): DVKVTQSSRYLVKRTGEKVFLECVQDMDHENMFWYRQDPGLGLRLIYFSYDVKMKEKGDIPEGYSVSREKKERFSLILESASTNQTSMYLCASSSGTGQAYEQYFGPGTRLTVT.

The chain employs TRBV30 and TRBJ1-1, with D hard to call. V dropped 6 bases and J dropped 0 bases, with 8 bases sitting between them. The V gene's germline CDR1 is GTSNPN and CDR2 SVGIG (reference sequence). The CDR3 runs 12 residues. The CDR3 region is CACLGVNTEAFF. CDR3 coding DNA: TGTGCCTGTCTTGGGGTGAACACTGAAGCTTTCTTT.

This CDR3 reads CASSGTGVGSPLHF. The CDR3, as DNA: TGCGCCAGCAGTGGGACAGGGGTCGGTTCACCCCTCCACTTT. The V gene is TRBV10-1, the J gene TRBJ1-6, with 9 bases fitting TRBD1. This CDR3 is built from 14 residues. The germline CDR1 and CDR2 sequences are WNHNN and SYGVQD (reference sequence). V was clipped by 4 bases and J by 9 bases; unmatched bases: 4.

The chain employs TRBV28 and TRBJ1-3, with D perhaps matching TRBD1 (5 bases). The V end lost 3 bases, the J end lost 0 bases, and 15 bases lay between the germline ends. Germline V gene lookup returns CDR1 MDHEN and CDR2 SYDVKM. The CDR3 covers 17 residues. As DNA, the CDR3 is TGTGCCAGCAGTTTTGGGCCTACCGGGACCTCTGGAAACACCATATATTTT. It translates to CASSFGPTGTSGNTIYF.

The J gene is TRBJ1-6, the V gene TRBV6-5; D ambiguous. The CDR3 is made up of 15 amino acids. The germline V gene encodes CDR1 MNHEY and CDR2 SVGAGI. V lost 5 bases and J 5 bases, leaving 13 bases between the germline ends. The CDR3 DNA reads TGTGCCAGCAGTCTGACTGTAAAAAATAATTCACCCCTCCACTTT. Translation: CASSLTVKNNSPLHF.

This chain uses TRBV27 with TRBJ2-5; perhaps TRBD1 as D (6 bases). V was shortened by 2 bases and J by 2 bases, with 6 bases between the two germline ends. The CDR3 loop spans 13 amino acids. Germline CDR1 reads MNHEY; CDR2 reads SMNVEV (reference sequence). The CDR3 nucleotides read TGTGCCAGCAGTTTAGGGACACAAGAGACCCAGTACTTC. Translation: CASSLGTQETQYF.

The chain has TRBV18 and TRBJ2-7; 7 bases match TRBD2. Per germline, CDR1 KGHSH and CDR2 LQKENI. The ends lost 3 bases at V and 4 bases at J; junction bases unmatched: 9. CDR3 length equals 15 residues. For the CDR3, the DNA is TGTGCCAGCTCACCCCTGATGTCCGGGGGGTACGAGCAGTACTTC. This sequence encodes CASSPLMSGGYEQYF.

This clone was seen just once. The chain employs TRBV30 and TRBJ1-4; 7 positions agree with TRBD1. The CDR3 covers 13 residues. The junction had 6 bases not matched to a gene; V was cut back by 4 bases and J by 7 bases. Germline assignment: CDR1 GTSNPN and CDR2 SVGIG (reference sequence). The CDR3 here is CAWTQGPVEKLFF. The CDR3 DNA reads as TGTGCCTGGACACAGGGGCCCGTTGAAAAACTGTTTTTT.

This clone came up once. The V gene is TRBV9, the J gene TRBJ2-5; 7 nucleotides align to TRBD1. The CDR3 is 14 amino acids. Germline CDR1 SGDLS, CDR2 YYNGEE. Trimming cost V 4 bases and J 5 bases; bases outside gene matches: 8. This chain's CDR3 is CASSTRTGSETQYF. The CDR3 nucleotides are TGTGCCAGCAGCACCCGGACAGGCTCGGAGACCCAGTACTTC.

The chain uses TRBV29-1 and TRBJ2-7, with 7 positions matching TRBD1. The CDR3 runs 12 residues. After removal of 3 bases from V and 9 bases from J, the junction contained 8 bases not matched to a gene. Germline V gene lookup returns CDR1 SQVTM and CDR2 ANQGSEA. CDR3 in DNA: TGCAGCGTTGAGACAGGGAAACTGGCGCAGTACTTC. Translating gives CSVETGKLAQYF.

This clone was observed once. The CDR3 sequence: CASSLGLADGEQFF. The CDR3 DNA reads as TGTGCCAGCAGCTTAGGACTAGCTGACGGTGAGCAGTTCTTC. The chain couples TRBV11-3 to TRBJ2-1; TRBD2 matches at 7 bases. Germline V lookup: CDR1 SGHNT, CDR2 YENEEA. The CDR3 consists of 14 residues. The junction had 6 bases not matched to a gene; V was cut back by 1 base and J by 9 bases.

The chain uses TRBV29-1 and TRBJ2-7; D call uncertain. Germline V gene lookup returns CDR1 SQVTM and CDR2 ANQGSEA. The CDR3 is made up of 10 amino acids. CDR3 DNA sequence: TGCAGGATCAGCTGCTACGAGCAGTACTTC. The encoded protein is CRISCYEQYF.

This chain joins TRBV6-1 and TRBJ2-4, with TRBD1 matching over 9 bases. The trim removed 8 bases at V and 0 bases at J, leaving 2 bases unmatched. This CDR3 spans 14 amino acids. Germline loops: CDR1 MNHNS, CDR2 SASEGT. The CDR3 sequence is CASLDRGAKNIQYF. CDR3 DNA sequence: TGTGCCAGCCTGGACAGGGGAGCCAAAAACATTCAGTACTTC.

The chain uses TRBV28 and TRBJ1-1; D is ambiguous. This CDR3 is 13 amino acids long. Deletions cut 2 bases from V and 2 bases from J, with 6 bases between. The germline V gene has CDR1 MDHEN and CDR2 SYDVKM. CDR3 in DNA: TGTGCCAGCAGTTTAATATTCAACACTGAAGCTTTCTTT. It encodes CASSLIFNTEAFF.

V is TRBV10-3 and J is TRBJ2-3; no definite D call. From germline, CDR1 is ENHRY and CDR2 SYGVKD. The CDR3 extends over 15 amino acids. Trimming took off 0 bases at V and 0 bases at J, with 7 bases between the two ends. The CDR3 DNA reads as TGTGCCATCAGTGAGTCCCTAGAGAGCACAGATACGCAGTATTTT. Residues: CAISESLESTDTQYF.